A single sample gave rise to the 5 T cell receptor beta chains below, sequenced in a study of T cell responses to AZD1222 COVID-19 vaccine. The repertoire was sequenced with immunoSEQ multiplex PCR; TCRdb's copy has only in-frame clones and lacks some. The table lists 100,000 to 150,000 clones, approximately 91% of them singletons. Sequencing was performed on peripheral blood, taken on day 0 of AZD1222 vaccination. Every receptor here comes from an adult in good health.

V and J are TRBV9 and TRBJ2-5; 14 bases line up with TRBD2. The V and J ends lost 2 bases and 4 bases, in that order; junction bases with no gene match: 1. Germline values: CDR1 SGDLS, CDR2 YYNGEE. The CDR3 is 15 amino acids. The chain's CDR3 is CASSVGLAGGETQYF. CDR3 in DNA: TGTGCCAGCAGCGTTGGACTAGCGGGGGGAGAGACCCAGTACTTC.

The chain employs TRBV12-3 or TRBV12-4 and TRBJ1-2, with D possibly TRBD1 on 5 matching bases. The CDR3 is 13 residues long. V was cut by 7 bases and J by 7 bases, with 16 bases left in between. As DNA, the CDR3 is TGTGCCAGCACCCTGGAGGGGTTGGGTGGCTACACCTTC. It encodes CASTLEGLGGYTF.

This clone appeared a single time. The chain recombines TRBV14 with TRBJ2-7, with a tentative D call TRBD1 (6 bases). Germline V gives CDR1 SGHDN, CDR2 FVKESK. The CDR3 runs 22 residues. V lost 4 bases to trimming and J lost 0 bases, with 34 bases between them. CDR3 DNA sequence: TGTGCCAGCAGCCGGAGTTCCCGCTCCGGGACACCAAGCCTTTTCCTCTCCTACGAGCAGTACTTC. It specifies CASSRSSRSGTPSLFLSYEQYF.

The CDR3 bases are TGTGCCAGCAGTTACGGGCAGGGGCTCAGCTACACCTTC. Translated: CASSYGQGLSYTF. This chain joins TRBV6-5 and TRBJ1-2, with D possibly matching TRBD1 (6 bases). Between the trimmed V and J ends, which lost 2 bases and 9 bases, there was a span of 13 bases. The length of the CDR3 is 13 residues. Germline CDR1 is MNHEY and CDR2 is SVGAGI.

The chain links TRBV4-3 to TRBJ2-7, with D hard to call. CDR1 is LGHNA and CDR2 is YSLEER in the germline V gene. The CDR3 extends over 15 amino acids. The V gene lost 1 base and the J gene lost 1 base, with 11 bases spanning the gap. Written as DNA, the CDR3 is TGCGCCAGCAGCCAAGGTGTACGCAGTTCCTACGAGCAGTACTTC. Protein product: CASSQGVRSSYEQYF.